Sequencing of this T cell receptor beta chain was carried out in a study of regulatory T cells in long-lasting Graves disease. The study's findings and limits: Shared public clonotypes totalled 2,741 in persistent patients, compared with about 930 in new patients.

In germline, CDR1 is SGHRS, CDR2 YFSETQ. The CDR3 totals 16 residues. HTBI primers from iRepertoire and Arm-PCR of CDR3 regions yielded the TCR beta libraries. MiXCR, run by TCRdb on the multiplex PCR reads, gives a single entry per CDR3 protein. The data contain roughly 610,000 distinct CDR3 sequences, approximately 15% of them singletons. Regarding time point: newly diagnosed GD, antithyroid drugs for less than 3 months. There was RNA extracted from PBMCs, and the TCR library was made from it. As concerns this clonotype: Its cognate antigen is unknown. A read error may be the cause here, since a much bigger clone is one base away.

The data were also submitted as part of a second study, on T cells in Graves' hyperthyroidism and ophthalmopathy. From that report: Diagnosis relied on clinical symptoms, serum thyroxine and TRAb, thyroid ultrasound and orbital computed tomography. With the HTBI primer set, the TCR CDR3 went through a first round of RT-PCR.

This receptor was taken from a woman aged 30 to 39 with Graves disease. This sample comprised peripheral blood mononuclear cells (PBMCs), obtained at new diagnosis, from a patient treated with antithyroid drugs. J is TRBJ2-3 and V is TRBV5-1; the D gene could be TRBD1 or TRBD2 (5 bases each). The CDR3: CASSPARDASADKQYF. CDR3 bases: TGCGCCAGCAGCCCCGCCAGGGACGCCAGTGCAGATAAGCAGTATTTT.